This TCR beta chain originates from a study of T cell responses to AZD1222 COVID-19 vaccine. Study-wide background: Combined were second doses at about 4 or about 12 weeks. Findings of the study overall: Distributed over spike, vaccine-associated CD4 TCRs predominated at 160-218 and 743-854.

Note on this clone: Its specificity is not known.

V lost 3 bases and J lost 0, with 10 bases in between. CDR3 length: 15 amino acids. The germline gives CDR1 SGDLS, CDR2 YYNGEE. Clones were sequenced by immunoSEQ multiplex PCR, and TCRdb holds only the in-frame ones, with some missing. The data hold around 130,000 clones, with approximately 86% observed a single time. The receptor was derived from an adult in good health. The rearrangement links TRBV9 to TRBJ2-1, with D perhaps TRBD1 (6 bases). Here the sequenced sample was peripheral blood, taken on day 0 of AZD1222 vaccination. CDR3 amino acids: CASSARQDSYNEQFF. The CDR3 DNA reads as TGTGCCAGCAGCGCCCGACAGGACTCCTACAATGAGCAGTTCTTC.